The 5 T cell receptor beta chains given below trace back to one sample, sequenced in a study of Graves' ophthalmopathy and Graves' hyperthyroidism listed by TCRdb under 2018. TCRdb records Illumina HiSeq 2000 as the sequencer. TCR beta CDR3 regions were amplified from RNA transcripts for repertoire sequencing. A first-round RT-PCR used HTBI primers with the Qiagen OneStep RT-PCR kit, followed by a second-round multiplex PCR, size selection and purification. TCRdb's own reprocessing of the public reads used fastp at Q25 and MiXCR and kept productive beta chains. Every entry covers one CDR3 protein and lists the most common genes and DNA from its rows. Recorded for this sample are around 470,000 distinct CDR3 sequences; 14% of them occurred a single time. In total, the top ten clones hold about 9.4% of the sample. Sequencing was carried out using blood. Receptors originate from a woman in her 30s with Graves' ophthalmopathy. Donor details come from another sample of the same person, matched by shared clones.

Ten or more counts support this clonotype. J is TRBJ1-5 and V is TRBV12-3 or TRBV12-4; 12 nucleotides agree with TRBD1. J lost 5 bases, V lost 3 bases, and 11 bases had no gene match. The CDR3 totals 18 residues. The CDR3 DNA follows: TGTGCCAGCAGTTTCGAGGGGACAGGGGGCGGGCATGATCAGCCCCAGCATTTT. It is translated as CASSFEGTGGGHDQPQHF.

The gene calls are TRBV5-1 and TRBJ2-4, with D perhaps matching TRBD1 (6 bases). The CDR3 loop spans 14 amino acids. With 4 bases removed from V and 1 base from J, the gap between germline ends came to 9 bases. Germline lookup yields CDR1 SGHRS and CDR2 YFSETQ. DNA for the CDR3: TGCGCCAGCAGCGAGGGGGTCGCCAAAAACATTCAGTACTTC. This encodes CASSEGVAKNIQYF.

This clonotype was observed many times. This chain links TRBV19 with TRBJ1-1; D gene uncertain. The V end lost 6 bases, the J end lost 1 base, and 9 bases lay between the germline ends. The germline CDR1 and CDR2 sequences are LNHDA and SQIVND (reference sequence). The CDR3 is 13 residues long. The CDR3 reads CASRGVWNTEAFF. CDR3 sequence (DNA): TGTGCCAGTAGGGGTGTTTGGAACACTGAAGCTTTCTTT.

This clonotype was seen at least ten times. The V gene is TRBV12-3 or TRBV12-4, the J gene TRBJ2-3; 8 bases are shared with TRBD2. The CDR3 spans 13 residues. V lost 10 bases to trimming and J lost 7 bases; unmatched junction nucleotides: 10. CDR3 in amino acids: CATTATSVHTQYF. The CDR3 nucleotides read TGTGCCACCACTGCGACTAGCGTGCATACGCAGTATTTT.

This clonotype appeared once. The CDR3 coding sequence is TGTGCCAGCAGCCTACAGGGATCGCATCAGCCCCAGCATTTT. It encodes CASSLQGSHQPQHF. The chain has TRBV12-3 or TRBV12-4 and TRBJ1-5, with D possibly matching TRBD1 (6 bases). The ends were cut back, 6 bases at V and 5 bases at J, with 14 bases in the middle. The CDR3 covers 14 residues.